The entry below describes one TCR beta chain. The table lists this clonotype with a count of one. Its antigen is unknown. No qualities accompany the bases; no much larger clone lies one base away. A single read is weak support. The data were taken from a study of response to subunit inactivated influenza vaccine (dated by TCRdb to the late 2010s). General notes on the study: Deep quantitative T cell receptor repertoire profiling was used in the study to track responses to a trivalent subunit inactivated influenza vaccine. Beyond this particular receptor, the publication reports: The authors suggested that each seasonal influenza vaccination may recruit only a limited number of new T cells.

The library was made by RT-PCR. The instrument was an Illumina HiSeq 2500. TCRdb applied fastp at Q25 and MiXCR to the public reads, then kept only in-frame beta chains. Duplicate CDR3 protein sequences are folded into a single record with the most common DNA and genes. This sample comprises under 550,000 distinct CDR3 sequences, around 8% of them detected only once. The leading ten clones occupy roughly 13% of the sample. For CDR1 and CDR2, the germline V gene (reference sequence) lists GTSNPN and SVGIG. Inclusive of the bounding cysteine and phenylalanine, the CDR3 is 15 residues long. Just CDR3 DNA is preserved here, 45 bases in frame from base 1. V was cut back by 0 bases and J by 5 bases, leaving a gap of 15 bases between them.

The chain employs TRBV30 and TRBJ2-3; no D segment can be confidently identified. This TCR was sampled from a man aged 45-69 years who received an inactivated influenza vaccine. Donor details come from another sample of the same person, matched by shared clones. Material: PBMCs from blood, obtained around 25 months after vaccination. The CDR3 loop reads CAWSVHGRMGDTQYF. The nucleotides read TGTGCCTGGAGTGTACATGGCAGAATGGGAGATACGCAGTATTTT.